This paragraph covers one T cell receptor beta chain sequence. Its antigen is not identified. Germline assignment: CDR1 PRHDT and CDR2 FYEKMQ (reference sequence). After removal of 3 bases from V and 6 bases from J, the junction contained 8 bases not matched to a gene. This CDR3 is built from 15 residues. These data originate in a study of T cell responses to AZD1222 COVID-19 vaccine. The study's findings and limits: Sampling that yielded the repertoires occurred only after the peak T cell response. Clonal diversity was possibly underestimated; the donors were predominantly white British and more often female. Nearly half of unique spike-specific TCRs reportedly avoided B.1.351 and B.1.1.7 mutated regions. The study identified only a handful of AZD1222 recipients as seropositive at baseline.

Repertoires were generated with immunoSEQ multiplex PCR, while TCRdb's copy carries only in-frame clones and drops some. The table includes about 150,000 clones, roughly nine tenths detected once. The V gene is TRBV13, the J gene TRBJ1-1, with TRBD1 matching 9 bases. Sequencing used peripheral blood, obtained on day 0 of MenACWY control vaccination. This receptor was taken from an adult in good health. The DNA of the CDR3 is TGTGCCAGCAGCTTCACCGGGACAGGGAGGTCTGAAGCTTTCTTT. Translated: CASSFTGTGRSEAFF.